This T cell receptor (beta chain) derives from a study of blood T cell repertoires in COVID-19. On the study more broadly: From T cells, B-cell-depleted T cells, or PBMCs came the material, which was cDNA or gDNA.

Sequencing used immunoSEQ multiplex PCR; TCRdb keeps in-frame clones, though not all of them. The sample holds over 200,000 clones, 88% seen once. The CDR3 length is 15 residues. From germline, CDR1 is SQVTM and CDR2 ANQGSEA. V lost 4 bases and J 7 bases, leaving 20 bases between the germline ends. This chain uses TRBV29-1 with TRBJ2-1; TRBD2 is a possible D gene (7 bases). The source of this sequence is a woman aged 55-69 years with acute or convalescent COVID-19. Sequenced: peripheral blood. As DNA, the CDR3 is TGCAGCGTTGGAAGGGGGGGCCAAAGAGGGAATGAGCAGTTCTTC. Encoded protein: CSVGRGGQRGNEQFF.